A selection of T cell receptor beta chains follows, all from one sample in a study of T cell clones after liver transplantation. Repertoires were generated with immunoSEQ multiplex PCR, while TCRdb's copy carries only in-frame clones and drops some. The table shows some 120,000 clones, with 90% occurring only once. Sequencing used CD4+ T cells from blood, obtained 12 months after liver transplant. These receptors all come from a human patient who received a liver transplant. A subset of T cells may come from the graft donor. CDR3s include the opening cysteine and the closing phenylalanine or tryptophan. A D gene is named only where the DNA matches it firmly. Part of the rows lack a size; the others show once, few, many or a class for expanded clones.

V gene	D gene	clone size	J gene	CDR3 DNA	CDR3 protein
TRBV5-1	TRBD2	-	TRBJ2-1	TGCGCCAGCAGTTCAGCGGGACTCTCCTACAATGAGCAGTTCTTC	CASSSAGLSYNEQFF
TRBV13	TRBD2	-	TRBJ2-1	TGTGCCAGCAGCGGTCCTCCCGGACTAGCGGTACCCAATGAGCAGTTCTTC	CASSGPPGLAVPNEQFF
TRBV27	-	-	TRBJ1-2	TGTGCCAGCAGTTTAACCGCAGAATATGGCTACACCTTC	CASSLTAEYGYTF
TRBV2	TRBD1	few	TRBJ1-1	TGTGCCAGCAGTGCCACAGGGGGAGGGAGCACTGAAGCTTTCTTT	CASSATGGGSTEAFF
TRBV5-1	TRBD2	-	TRBJ2-2	TGCGCCAGCAGCTTGTCGGGAGGGCCTATCGCCGGGGAGCTGTTTTTT	CASSLSGGPIAGELFF
TRBV7-2	-	-	TRBJ2-2	TGTGCCAGCAGCTTAGCGAGAATAGAGAACACCGGGGAGCTGTTTTTT	CASSLARIENTGELFF
TRBV19	-	-	TRBJ1-4	TGTGCCAGTAGTATAGATTGGGCTGGTGAAAAACTGTTTTTT	CASSIDWAGEKLFF
TRBV27	-	once	TRBJ1-1	TGTGCCAGCAGTTATAAGGGGAGAGACACTGAAGCTTTCTTT	CASSYKGRDTEAFF
TRBV27	-	-	TRBJ2-2	TGTGCCAGCAGTTTGTGGCTCGACACCGGGGAGCTGTTTTTT	CASSLWLDTGELFF
TRBV5-4	TRBD2	-	TRBJ2-2	TGTGCCAGCAGCTTGGCTGGACTAGCGGACACCGGGGAGCTGTTTTTT	CASSLAGLADTGELFF
TRBV27	TRBD1	-	TRBJ1-4	TGTGCCAGCAGTTTATCGTACAGGGGAACGGCAAAACTGTTTTTT	CASSLSYRGTAKLFF
TRBV7-8	-	-	TRBJ2-1	TGTGCCAGCAGCCAACAACCTACTAGCATGGGTGCCTACAATGAGCAGTTCTTC	CASSQQPTSMGAYNEQFF
TRBV28	TRBD1	-	TRBJ1-1	TGTGCCAGCAGCCCGGGACAGTCATCTGAAGCTTTCTTT	CASSPGQSSEAFF
TRBV19	-	-	TRBJ1-2	TGTGCCAGTAGTATACAGGGAGCTGAGTCTAAGTATGGCTACACCTTC	CASSIQGAESKYGYTF
TRBV5-6	TRBD1	-	TRBJ2-7	TGTGCCAGCAGCGGCCTGGGACAGGGACTCTACGAGCAGTACTTC	CASSGLGQGLYEQYF
TRBV5-1	TRBD1	few	TRBJ1-1	TGCGCCAGCAGCCTACAGGGGGCAGGTAGGGACACTGAAGCTTTCTTT	CASSLQGAGRDTEAFF
TRBV5-3	-	-	TRBJ2-3	TGTGCCAGAAGCTCCGGGACTCACACAGATACGCAGTATTTT	CARSSGTHTDTQYF
TRBV25-1	-	-	TRBJ2-1	TGTGCCAGCAGTGAATTCTTGGAGCAGTTCTTC	CASSEFLEQFF
TRBV10-3	TRBD1	-	TRBJ1-1	TGTGCCATCAGCCTGGGACAGACCTCGACAGCTTTCTTT	CAISLGQTSTAFF
TRBV18	TRBD1	-	TRBJ2-7	TGTGCCAGCTCACCCACACCGGGACAGGGAATGGAGCAGTACTTC	CASSPTPGQGMEQYF
TRBV21-1	-	-	TRBJ2-7	TGTGCCAGTTCACCACGACAGGTCACCTACGAGCAGTACTTC	CASSPRQVTYEQYF
TRBV30	TRBD2	-	TRBJ2-3	TGTGCCTGGGAAGAGCTAGCGGGAGTAACCGATACGCAGTATTTT	CAWEELAGVTDTQYF
TRBV19	TRBD1	-	TRBJ1-1	TGTGCCAGTAGTCGACAGGGGGACACTGAAGCTTTCTTT	CASSRQGDTEAFF
TRBV11-2	-	once	TRBJ1-3	TGTGCCAGCAGCTTAGACAGAAACACCATATATTTT	CASSLDRNTIYF
TRBV9	TRBD1	-	TRBJ2-1	TGTGCCAGCAGCCCAGACAGGGGCCCTGTCCGTGAGCAGTTCTTC	CASSPDRGPVREQFF
TRBV20-1	TRBD1	-	TRBJ1-1	TGCAGTGCTAGATTTGACAGGGGGCACTACTTT	CSARFDRGHYF
TRBV11-2	TRBD2	once	TRBJ2-7	TGTGCCAGCAGCTTAGTAGCGGGAGTATTCGAGCAGTACTTC	CASSLVAGVFEQYF
TRBV5-1	-	-	TRBJ2-3	TGCGCCAGCAGCTTGGCCCCGCAGGATACGCAGTATTTT	CASSLAPQDTQYF
TRBV5-1	-	-	TRBJ2-1	TGCGCCAGCAGCTTGGCAAGCCCCAGCTCCTACAATGAGCAGTTCTTC	CASSLASPSSYNEQFF
TRBV15	-	few	TRBJ2-3	TGTGCCACCAGCAGAGGTCGAGGGGGTGGGACAGATACGCAGTATTTT	CATSRGRGGGTDTQYF
TRBV27	TRBD1	once	TRBJ2-1	TGTGCCAGCAGTTTACGGACAGGGGGCTTCAATGAGCAGTTCTTC	CASSLRTGGFNEQFF
TRBV7-6	-	-	TRBJ2-2	TGTGCCAGCAGATCCGGGACAAACACCGGGGAGCTGTTTTTT	CASRSGTNTGELFF
TRBV5-1	TRBD2	-	TRBJ2-3	TGCGCCAGCAGCTTATCTAGCGGTAGCACAGATACGCAGTATTTT	CASSLSSGSTDTQYF
TRBV28	TRBD2	-	TRBJ2-7	TGTGCCAGCAGTTTAATCGGACTAGTGGGCGAGCAGTACTTC	CASSLIGLVGEQYF
TRBV5-1	TRBD1	few	TRBJ2-3	TGCGCCAGCAGCGCAGCCACCGGGACAGGGGGCGGTACAGATACGCAGTATTTT	CASSAATGTGGGTDTQYF
TRBV7-9	-	-	TRBJ1-2	TGTGCCAGCAGCTTCCGGGACGCGCTAGAAGGCTACACCTTC	CASSFRDALEGYTF